These 10 T cell receptor beta chains came from one sample sequenced in a study of cytomegalovirus exposure and HLA in healthy donors. Profiled with immunoSEQ multiplex PCR; TCRdb holds only in-frame clones, not every one. The sample carries more than 250,000 clones, roughly 88% recorded once. The sequencing sample was made of PBMCs. The source of these receptors is a woman under 40 in good health and CMV-seronegative.

The J gene is TRBJ2-3, the V gene TRBV27; D perhaps matches TRBD2 (6 bases). This CDR3 has 14 amino acids. Per the germline V gene, CDR1 is MNHEY and CDR2 is SMNVEV (reference sequence). The V end lost 6 bases, the J end lost 4 bases, and 14 bases lay between the germline ends. The CDR3 bases are TGTGCCAGCAGCCCCGTAGCGGACTCAGATACGCAGTATTTT. Amino acids: CASSPVADSDTQYF.

The CDR3, as DNA: TGTGCCAGCAGCTTAGGGGAATCCTACGAGCAGTACTTC. Its protein product is CASSLGESYEQYF. This chain links TRBV7-3 with TRBJ2-7; no clear D gene. V lost 2 bases to trimming and J lost 1 base, with 6 bases between them. Germline-derived CDR1 and CDR2 are SGHTA and FQGTGA. This CDR3 spans 13 amino acids.

The chain combines TRBV2 with TRBJ2-3; D gene unclear. This CDR3 region has 14 residues. Trimming stripped 2 bases from V and 2 bases from J, with 8 bases between. Germline CDR1 reads SNHLY; CDR2 reads FYNNEI. The chain's CDR3 is CASSEPPFTDTQYF. The CDR3 DNA reads TGTGCCAGCAGTGAACCCCCTTTCACAGATACGCAGTATTTT.

The chain carries TRBV28 and TRBJ2-6; 8 bases line up with TRBD2. Germline values: CDR1 MDHEN, CDR2 SYDVKM. The CDR3 has 16 residues. The junction had 4 bases not matched to a gene; V was cut back by 6 bases and J by 0 bases. The CDR3 DNA reads TGTGCCAGCAGAGTAGCGGGAAGCTCTGGGGCCAACGTCCTGACTTTC. Translation: CASRVAGSSGANVLTF.

The chain carries TRBV29-1 and TRBJ2-5; D may match TRBD1 or TRBD2 (7 bases each). V lost 6 bases, J lost 0 bases, and 17 bases lay in between. The CDR3 is 15 residues long. CDR1 SQVTM and CDR2 ANQGSEA come from the germline V gene. The CDR3: CSVGGFDRDQETQYF. DNA of the CDR3: TGCAGCGTCGGGGGGTTCGACAGGGACCAAGAGACCCAGTACTTC.

The chain joins TRBV2 to TRBJ2-3, with 8 bases that match TRBD2. Germline trimming cut 8 bases from V and 0 bases from J; bases unmatched to any gene: 4. The CDR3 loop spans 14 amino acids. Germline V CDR1 and CDR2: SNHLY, FYNNEI. CDR3 residues: CASPPSGSTDTQYF. CDR3 nucleotides: TGTGCCAGCCCTCCTAGCGGGAGCACAGATACGCAGTATTTT.

The chain links TRBV9 to TRBJ2-1; TRBD2 aligns across 8 bases. Germline V CDR1 and CDR2: SGDLS, YYNGEE. V shed 5 bases and J 9 bases; nucleotides not matched to a gene: 7. The CDR3 runs to 13 residues. CDR3 loop: CASRPGTRGEQFF. CDR3 nucleotide sequence: TGTGCCAGCAGACCCGGGACTAGAGGTGAGCAGTTCTTC.

This chain links TRBV27 with TRBJ1-2; 7 nucleotides line up with TRBD1. Germline loops: CDR1 MNHEY, CDR2 SMNVEV (reference sequence). The CDR3 has 15 amino acids. Trimming took 0 bases from V and 6 from J; bases not matched to a gene: 7. DNA for the CDR3: TGTGCCAGCAGTTTATCGGGGACAGCCCCCCATGGCTACACCTTC. Its protein product is CASSLSGTAPHGYTF.

CDR3 residues: CASTQWGLAQFF. The CDR3 DNA reads as TGTGCCAGCACTCAATGGGGACTAGCCCAGTTCTTC. This chain uses TRBV6-1 with TRBJ2-1, with TRBD2 identical over 9 bases. The J segment lost 13 bases and the V segment lost 7 bases, leaving 8 bases of the junction unmatched. CDR1 and CDR2 from the germline V gene are MNHNS and SASEGT. The CDR3 totals 12 residues.

The V call is TRBV7-2, the J call TRBJ2-1; TRBD2 matches 9 bases. The length of the CDR3 is 15 residues. Germline V gives CDR1 SGHTA, CDR2 FQGNSA. J lost 9 bases, V lost 1 base, and 7 bases had no gene match. Here the CDR3 reads CASSLVLAGSGEQFF. The CDR3 DNA reads TGTGCCAGCAGCTTAGTCCTAGCGGGGTCGGGTGAGCAGTTCTTC.